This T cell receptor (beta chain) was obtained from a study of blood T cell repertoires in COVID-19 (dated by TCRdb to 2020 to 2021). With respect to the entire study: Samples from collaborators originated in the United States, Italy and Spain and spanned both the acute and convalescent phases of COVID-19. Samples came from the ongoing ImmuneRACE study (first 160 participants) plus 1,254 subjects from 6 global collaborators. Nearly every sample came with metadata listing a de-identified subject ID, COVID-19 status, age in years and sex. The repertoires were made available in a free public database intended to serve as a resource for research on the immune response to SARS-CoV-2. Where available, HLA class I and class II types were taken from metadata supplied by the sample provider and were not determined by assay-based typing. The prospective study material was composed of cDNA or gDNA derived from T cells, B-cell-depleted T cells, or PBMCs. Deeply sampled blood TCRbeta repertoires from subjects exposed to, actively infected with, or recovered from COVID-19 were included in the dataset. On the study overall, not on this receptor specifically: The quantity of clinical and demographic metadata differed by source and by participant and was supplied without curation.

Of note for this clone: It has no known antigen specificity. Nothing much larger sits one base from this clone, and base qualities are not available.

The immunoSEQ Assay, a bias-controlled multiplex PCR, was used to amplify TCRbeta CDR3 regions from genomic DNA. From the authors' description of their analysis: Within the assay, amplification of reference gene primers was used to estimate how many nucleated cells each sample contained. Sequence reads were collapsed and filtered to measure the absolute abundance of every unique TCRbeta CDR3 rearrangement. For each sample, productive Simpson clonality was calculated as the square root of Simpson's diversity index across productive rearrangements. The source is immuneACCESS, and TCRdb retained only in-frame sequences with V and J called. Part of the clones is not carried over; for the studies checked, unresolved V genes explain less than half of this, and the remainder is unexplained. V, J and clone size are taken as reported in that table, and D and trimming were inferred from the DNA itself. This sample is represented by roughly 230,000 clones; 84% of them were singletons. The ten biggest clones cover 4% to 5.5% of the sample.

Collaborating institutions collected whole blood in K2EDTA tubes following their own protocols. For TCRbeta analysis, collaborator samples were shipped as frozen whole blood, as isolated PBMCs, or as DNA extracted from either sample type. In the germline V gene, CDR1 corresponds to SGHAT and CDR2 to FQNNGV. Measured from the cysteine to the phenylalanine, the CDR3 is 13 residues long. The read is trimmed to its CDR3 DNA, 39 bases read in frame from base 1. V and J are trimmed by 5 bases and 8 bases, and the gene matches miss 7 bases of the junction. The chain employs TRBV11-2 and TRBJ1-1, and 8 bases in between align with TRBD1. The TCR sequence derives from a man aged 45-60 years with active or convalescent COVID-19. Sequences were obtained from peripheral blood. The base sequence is TGTGCCAGCAGCCCTAGGGCAGGGGGCGAAGCTTTCTTT. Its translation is CASSPRAGGEAFF. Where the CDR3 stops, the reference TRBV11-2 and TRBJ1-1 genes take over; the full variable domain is EAGVAQSPRYKIIEKRQSVAFWCNPISGHATLYWYQQILGQGPKLLIQFQNNGVVDDSQLPKDRFSAERLKGVDSTLKIQPAKLEDSAVYLCASSPRAGGEAFFGQGTRLTVV.